Sequencing of this T cell receptor (beta chain) was carried out in a study of early T cells in non-severe SARS-CoV-2 infection. Study overall: Unpaired chains resulted from sequencing bulk RNA of unsorted whole blood.

The table lists this clonotype with many counts. Using its own MiXCR run on the 5' RACE reads, TCRdb lists one record per CDR3 protein. The table has tens of thousands of distinct CDR3 sequences, around 4% seen once. The TCR comes from an adult who was a healthcare worker with PCR-confirmed SARS-CoV-2 infection or an uninfected control (not recorded which). Sequencing used whole blood.

The DNA of the CDR3 is TGTGCCACCGAAGGACTAGCGCAAGTTATATGGGAGCAGTACTTC. This encodes CATEGLAQVIWEQYF. The chain joins TRBV6-2 or TRBV6-3 to TRBJ2-7; the match to TRBD2 covers 9 bases. V shed 10 bases, J shed 7 bases, and the junction held 17 bases outside the gene matches. The V gene's germline CDR1 is MNHEY and CDR2 SVGEGT. The CDR3 runs 15 residues.